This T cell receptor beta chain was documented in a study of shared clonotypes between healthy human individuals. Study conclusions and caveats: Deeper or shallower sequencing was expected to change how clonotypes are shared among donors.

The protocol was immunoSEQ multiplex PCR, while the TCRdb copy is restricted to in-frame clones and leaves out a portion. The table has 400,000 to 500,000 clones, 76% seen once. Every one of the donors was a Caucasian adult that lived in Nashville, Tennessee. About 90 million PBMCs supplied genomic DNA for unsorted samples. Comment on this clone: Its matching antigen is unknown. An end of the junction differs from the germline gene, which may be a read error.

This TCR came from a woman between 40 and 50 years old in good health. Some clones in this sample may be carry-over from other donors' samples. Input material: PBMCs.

The DNA of the CDR3 is TGTGCCAGCTCGCCACCGGGAAACAGGGGACAAGAGACCCAGTACTTC. As protein: CASSPPGNRGQETQYF. The chain is built from TRBV18 and TRBJ2-5, with 7 bases lining up with TRBD1. The CDR3 length is 16 residues. In germline, CDR1 is KGHSH, CDR2 LQKENI.